The 18 T cell receptor beta chains listed next were all sequenced from one sample in a study of OX40 agonist ivuxolimab in advanced cancers. Data came from immunoSEQ multiplex PCR; TCRdb stores just in-frame clones and leaves some out. The table shows tens of thousands of clones, with around nine tenths occurring only once. Here the sequenced sample was CD4+ or CD8+ T cells sorted from blood, taken in a trial of the OX40 agonist ivuxolimab. All receptors derive from an adult with an advanced solid tumor such as melanoma, head and neck, liver or kidney cancer.

The chain has TRBV28 and TRBJ2-3; maybe TRBD2 (6 bases). The CDR3 length is 15 residues. Trimming stripped 5 bases from V and 0 bases from J, with 12 bases between. Looked up from germline, CDR1 is MDHEN and CDR2 is SYDVKM. The CDR3 DNA reads as TGTGCCAGCAGTCCGAGCGGGCTCAGCACAGATACGCAGTATTTT. Translating it yields CASSPSGLSTDTQYF.

The chain combines TRBV5-1 with TRBJ2-2; D possibly matches TRBD1 or TRBD2 (5 bases each). Germline V gene lookup returns CDR1 SGHRS and CDR2 YFSETQ. The CDR3 runs 12 residues. V lost 7 bases and J 6 bases, leaving 10 bases between the germline ends. CDR3 nucleotides: TGCGCCAGCTCGAGGGACCCCGGGGAGCTGTTTTTT. Translation gives CASSRDPGELFF.

The genes are TRBV7-2 and TRBJ2-5; 10 nucleotides match TRBD2. The CDR3 is 14 residues long. CDR1 SGHTA and CDR2 FQGNSA come from the germline V gene. J lost 5 bases, V lost 3 bases, and 3 bases had no gene match. The CDR3 protein is CASSLGLARETQYF. The CDR3 bases are TGTGCCAGCAGCTTGGGACTAGCGAGGGAGACCCAGTACTTC. Full variable domain (outside the CDR3, taken from reference TRBV7-2 and TRBJ2-5): GAGVSQSPSNKVTEKGKDVELRCDPISGHTALYWYRQSLGQGLEFLIYFQGNSAPDKSGLPSDRFSAERTGGSVSTLTIQRTQQEDSAVYLCASSLGLARETQYFGPGTRLLVL.

The chain has TRBV27 and TRBJ2-2; 7 bases agree with TRBD1. From germline, CDR1 is MNHEY and CDR2 SMNVEV (reference sequence). V gave up 4 bases and J gave up 2 bases; unmatched junction bases: 4. The CDR3 spans 15 residues. The CDR3 loop is CASSWDSLNTGELFF. The CDR3 nucleotides read TGTGCCAGCAGTTGGGACAGCCTTAACACCGGGGAGCTGTTTTTT.

This clone was seen just once. V and J are TRBV25-1 and TRBJ2-5; TRBD2 matches at 9 bases. V lost 1 base, J lost 1 base, and 4 bases stayed unmatched. Germline V gene sequence: CDR1 MGHDK, CDR2 SYGVNS. The CDR3 consists of 16 residues. The CDR3 is CASSELRAGGQETQYF. Here the CDR3 DNA reads TGTGCCAGCAGTGAATTGAGAGCGGGAGGCCAAGAGACCCAGTACTTC.

This clone was picked up one time. The J gene is TRBJ1-1, the V gene TRBV11-2, with D perhaps TRBD1 (5 bases). V dropped 4 bases and J dropped 11 bases, with 11 bases sitting between them. The CDR3 totals 11 residues. Germline V gives CDR1 SGHAT, CDR2 FQNNGV. The CDR3 DNA reads TGTGCCAGCAGCTCCTCGGGGGACGCTTTCTTT. Translation: CASSSSGDAFF.

The chain combines TRBV6-5 with TRBJ1-4; D is uncertain. V shed 2 bases and J shed 8 bases, with 12 bases lying between them. Germline V CDR1 and CDR2: MNHEY, SVGAGI. The length of the CDR3 is 14 residues. CDR3 DNA sequence: TGTGCCAGCAGTTACCGGGCGAATGGCGAAAAACTGTTTTTT. It is translated as CASSYRANGEKLFF.

V and J are TRBV5-1 and TRBJ2-3; D is undetermined. This CDR3 has 17 amino acids. V was clipped by 1 base and J by 0 bases, with 15 bases between them. Germline V gene sequence: CDR1 SGHRS, CDR2 YFSETQ. The CDR3 is CASSLFMGSLSTDTQYF. The CDR3 bases are TGCGCCAGCAGCTTGTTTATGGGTTCACTAAGCACAGATACGCAGTATTTT.

This chain links TRBV28 with TRBJ1-5; D remains ambiguous. Germline V CDR1 and CDR2: MDHEN, SYDVKM. V was shortened by 7 bases and J by 3 bases, with 4 bases between the two germline ends. The CDR3 has 11 amino acids. The CDR3 sequence is CASTSNQPQHF. The CDR3 nucleotides read TGTGCCAGCACCTCCAATCAGCCCCAGCATTTT.

The rearrangement joins TRBV15 to TRBJ2-2; D may be TRBD2 (5 bases). The CDR3 spans 15 residues. Trimming left V 4 bases short and J 3 bases short, with 12 bases between. The germline V gene encodes CDR1 LNHNV and CDR2 YYDKDF (reference sequence). The CDR3 nucleotides read TGTGCCACCAGCACATACACCGGGGACACCGGGGAGCTGTTTTTT. This encodes CATSTYTGDTGELFF.

The chain carries TRBV7-7 and TRBJ2-5, with D possibly TRBD2 on 6 matching bases. The CDR3 is 15 residues long. The V and J ends lost 1 base and 1 base respectively, with 10 bases between them. Germline V CDR1 and CDR2: SSHAT, FNYEAQ (reference sequence). The CDR3 loop is CASSLGGTLQETQYF. CDR3 nucleotides: TGTGCCAGCAGCTTAGGCGGGACTCTCCAAGAGACCCAGTACTTC.

This rearrangement joins TRBV19 to TRBJ1-5; 9 nucleotides agree with TRBD1. V lost 7 bases and J lost 0; bases outside the gene matches: 7. CDR3 length: 16 residues. CDR1 is LNHDA and CDR2 is SQIVND in the germline V gene (reference sequence). The CDR3 coding sequence is TGTGCCAGTAAGGTACAGGGGGCTTATAGCAATCAGCCCCAGCATTTT. Its translation: CASKVQGAYSNQPQHF. Full variable domain (outside the CDR3, taken from reference TRBV19 and TRBJ1-5): DGGITQSPKYLFRKEGQNVTLSCEQNLNHDAMYWYRQDPGQGLRLIYYSQIVNDFQKGDIAEGYSVSREKKESFPLTVTSAQKNPTAFYLCASKVQGAYSNQPQHFGDGTRLSIL.

This sequence joins TRBV6-1 and TRBJ2-3, with 14 bases aligning to TRBD2. V shed 4 bases and J 4 bases; nucleotides not matched to a gene: 7. There are 17 residues in the CDR3. Per the germline V gene, CDR1 is MNHNS and CDR2 is SASEGT. The CDR3, as DNA: TGTGCCAGCAGTGGACTAGCGGGAGGGCCTTGGGCAGATACGCAGTATTTT. Protein sequence: CASSGLAGGPWADTQYF.

This clone was seen a few times. The chain uses TRBV9 and TRBJ1-1; 7 bases map to TRBD1. Germline V gene sequence: CDR1 SGDLS, CDR2 YYNGEE. The V gene end was trimmed by 4 bases and the J gene end by 4 bases; junction bases not matched to a gene: 7. This CDR3 contains 14 residues. In DNA, the CDR3 is TGTGCCAGCAGCACGAGGGACAGCGTCACTGAAGCTTTCTTT. Translation gives CASSTRDSVTEAFF.

The chain recombines TRBV9 with TRBJ1-2, with 7 bases matching TRBD1. The V gene end was trimmed by 4 bases and the J gene end by 3 bases; junction bases not matched to a gene: 12. Germline V gene data show CDR1 as SGDLS and CDR2 as YYNGEE. The CDR3 consists of 16 residues. The CDR3 DNA sequence: TGTGCCAGCAGCTCCAGTGGGGACAGTACTCACTATGGCTACACCTTC. Amino acid sequence: CASSSSGDSTHYGYTF.

The chain joins TRBV6-6 to TRBJ2-1; 11 bases are a match to TRBD2. The CDR3 has 15 amino acids. Losses at the gene ends were 6 bases for V and 4 bases for J; bases not matched to a gene: 5. Germline loops: CDR1 MNHNY, CDR2 SVGAGI (reference sequence). The CDR3 region is CASSAGTSGYNEQFF. CDR3 nucleotides: TGTGCCAGCAGCGCGGGGACTAGCGGTTACAATGAGCAGTTCTTC.

This chain links TRBV6-1 with TRBJ1-4, with D possibly being TRBD1 (6 bases). Germline V gene lookup returns CDR1 MNHNS and CDR2 SASEGT. V was trimmed by 11 bases and J by 7 bases, leaving 23 bases between them. This CDR3 spans 15 amino acids. The CDR3 DNA reads as TGTGCCCTCAGGGGACGAGGAGCCCGTGGTGAAAAACTGTTTTTT. Its protein product is CALRGRGARGEKLFF.

The chain is built from TRBV9 and TRBJ2-2; D unresolved. Germline CDR1 SGDLS, CDR2 YYNGEE. The CDR3 contains 12 residues. V was cut by 2 bases and J by 3 bases, with 2 bases left in between. This chain's CDR3 is CASSVYTGELFF. DNA for the CDR3: TGTGCCAGCAGCGTGTACACCGGGGAGCTGTTTTTT.